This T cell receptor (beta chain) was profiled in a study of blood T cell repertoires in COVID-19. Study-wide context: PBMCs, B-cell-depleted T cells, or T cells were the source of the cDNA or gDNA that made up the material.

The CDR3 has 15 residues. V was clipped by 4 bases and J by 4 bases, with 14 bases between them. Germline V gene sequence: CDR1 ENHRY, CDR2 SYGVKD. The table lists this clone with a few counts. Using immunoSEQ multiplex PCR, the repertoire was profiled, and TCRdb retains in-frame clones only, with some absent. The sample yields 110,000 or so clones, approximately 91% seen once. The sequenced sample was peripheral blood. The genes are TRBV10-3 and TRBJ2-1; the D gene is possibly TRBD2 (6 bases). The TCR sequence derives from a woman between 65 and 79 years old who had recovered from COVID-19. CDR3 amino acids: CAISVFGGEYNEQFF. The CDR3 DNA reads TGTGCCATCAGTGTATTTGGCGGGGAGTACAATGAGCAGTTCTTC.